Sequencing of this T cell receptor (beta chain) was carried out in a study of T cell repertoires in cytomegalovirus infection. This clonotype was seen many times. Its cognate antigen is unknown. A single record per CDR3 protein comes from TCRdb applying MiXCR to the reads. This sample has around 200,000 distinct CDR3 sequences, with around 40% found just once. Germline V gene data show CDR1 as SGHTA and CDR2 as FQGNSA. V shed 3 bases and J shed 0 bases, with 13 bases lying between them. The CDR3 has 16 residues. The TCR sequence derives from a human donor in good health (CMV status not recorded). Some clones in this sample may be carry-over from other donors' samples. Specimen: CD8+ T cells from cultured PBMCs, collected from culture after CMV antigen stimulation. The chain recombines TRBV7-2 with TRBJ2-3; D unresolved. CDR3 coding DNA: TGTGCCAGCAGCTTTGACAACTCTAAAAGCACAGATACGCAGTATTTT. Translating it yields CASSFDNSKSTDTQYF.